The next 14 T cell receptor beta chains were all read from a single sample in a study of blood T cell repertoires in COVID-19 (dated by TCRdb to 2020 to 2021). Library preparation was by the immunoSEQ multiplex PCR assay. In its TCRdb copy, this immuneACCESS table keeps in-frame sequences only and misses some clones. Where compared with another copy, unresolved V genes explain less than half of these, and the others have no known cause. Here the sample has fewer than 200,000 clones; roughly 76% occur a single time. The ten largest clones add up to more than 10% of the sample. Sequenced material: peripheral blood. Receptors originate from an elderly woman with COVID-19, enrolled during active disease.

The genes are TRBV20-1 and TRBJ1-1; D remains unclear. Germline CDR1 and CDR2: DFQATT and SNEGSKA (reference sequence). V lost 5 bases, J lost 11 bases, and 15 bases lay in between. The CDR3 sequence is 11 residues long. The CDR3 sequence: CSAPVLPSAFF. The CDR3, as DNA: TGCAGTGCTCCGGTCCTACCTTCGGCTTTCTTT.

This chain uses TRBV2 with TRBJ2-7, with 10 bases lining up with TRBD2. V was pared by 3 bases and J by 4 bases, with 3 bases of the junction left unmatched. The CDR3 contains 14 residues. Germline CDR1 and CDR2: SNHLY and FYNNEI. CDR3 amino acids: CASSDASGSYEQYF. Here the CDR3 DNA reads TGTGCCAGCAGTGATGCTAGCGGGAGTTACGAGCAGTACTTC.

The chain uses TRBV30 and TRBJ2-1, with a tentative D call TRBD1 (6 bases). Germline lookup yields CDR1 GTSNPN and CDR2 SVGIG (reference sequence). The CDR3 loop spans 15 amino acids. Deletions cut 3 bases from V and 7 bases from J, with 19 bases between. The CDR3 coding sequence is TGTGCCTGGAGATCCGGACAGATGCAAGTAAATGAGCAGTTCTTC. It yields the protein CAWRSGQMQVNEQFF.

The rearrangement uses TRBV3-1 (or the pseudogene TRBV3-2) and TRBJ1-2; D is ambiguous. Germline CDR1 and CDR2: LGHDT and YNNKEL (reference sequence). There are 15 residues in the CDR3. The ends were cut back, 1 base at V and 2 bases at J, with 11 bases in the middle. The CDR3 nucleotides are TGTGCCAGCAGCCAAGGGGCCGTAGGAAACTATGGCTACACCTTC. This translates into CASSQGAVGNYGYTF.

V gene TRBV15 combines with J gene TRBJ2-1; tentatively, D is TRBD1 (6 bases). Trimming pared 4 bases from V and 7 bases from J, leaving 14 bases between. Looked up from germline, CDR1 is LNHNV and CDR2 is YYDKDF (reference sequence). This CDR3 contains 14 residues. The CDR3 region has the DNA TGTGCCACCAGCACCAGGGGACCTACAAATGAGCAGTTCTTC. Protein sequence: CATSTRGPTNEQFF.

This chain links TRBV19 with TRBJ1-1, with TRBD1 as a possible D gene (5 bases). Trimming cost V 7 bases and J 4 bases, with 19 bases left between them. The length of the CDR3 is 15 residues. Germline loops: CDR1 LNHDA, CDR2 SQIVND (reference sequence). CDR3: CASTRRQIVGTEAFF. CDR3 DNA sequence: TGTGCCAGTACCAGAAGACAGATAGTGGGCACTGAAGCTTTCTTT.

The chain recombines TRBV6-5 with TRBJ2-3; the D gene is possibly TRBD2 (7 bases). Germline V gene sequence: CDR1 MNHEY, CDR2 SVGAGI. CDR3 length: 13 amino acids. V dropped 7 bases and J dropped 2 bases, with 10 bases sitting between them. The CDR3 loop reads CASNRGATDTQYF. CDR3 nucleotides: TGTGCCAGCAACCGGGGGGCCACAGATACGCAGTATTTT.

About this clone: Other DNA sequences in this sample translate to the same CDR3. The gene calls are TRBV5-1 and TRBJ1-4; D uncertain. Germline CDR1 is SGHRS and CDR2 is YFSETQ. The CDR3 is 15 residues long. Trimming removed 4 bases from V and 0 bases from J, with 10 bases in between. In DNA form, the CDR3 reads TGCGCCAGCAGCACTGACATTGCAACTAATGAAAAACTGTTTTTT. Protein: CASSTDIATNEKLFF. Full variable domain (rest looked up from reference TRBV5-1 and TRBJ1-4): KAGVTQTPRYLIKTRGQQVTLSCSPISGHRSVSWYQQTPGQGLQFLFEYFSETQRNKGNFPGRFSGRQFSNSRSEMNVSTLELGDSALYLCASSTDIATNEKLFFGSGTQLSVL.

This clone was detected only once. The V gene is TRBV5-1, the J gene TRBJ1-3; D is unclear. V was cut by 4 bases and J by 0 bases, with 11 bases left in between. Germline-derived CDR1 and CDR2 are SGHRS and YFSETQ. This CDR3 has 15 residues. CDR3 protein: CASSLDDTSGNTIYF. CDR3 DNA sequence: TGCGCCAGCAGCCTCGACGACACCTCTGGAAACACCATATATTTT.

The DNA of the CDR3 is TGTGCCATCAGTCCCAGGAGGGATCAGGGCAATGAGCAGTTCTTC. It is translated as CAISPRRDQGNEQFF. The gene calls are TRBV10-3 and TRBJ2-1; D is possibly TRBD2 (6 bases). The V end was cut by 5 bases, the J end by 6 bases, with 17 bases between. CDR3 length equals 15 residues. Germline loops: CDR1 ENHRY, CDR2 SYGVKD.

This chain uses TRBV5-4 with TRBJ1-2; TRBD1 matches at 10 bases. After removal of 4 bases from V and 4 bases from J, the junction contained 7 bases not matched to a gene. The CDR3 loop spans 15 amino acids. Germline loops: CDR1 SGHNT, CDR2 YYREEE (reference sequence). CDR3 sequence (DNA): TGTGCCAGCAGCCCAGGGACAGGGGAGACCTATGGCTACACCTTC. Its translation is CASSPGTGETYGYTF.

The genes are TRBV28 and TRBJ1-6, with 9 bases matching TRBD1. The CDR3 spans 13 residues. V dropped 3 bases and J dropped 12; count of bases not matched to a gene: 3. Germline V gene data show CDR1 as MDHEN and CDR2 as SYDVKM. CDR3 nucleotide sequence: TGTGCCAGCAGTTTGGACAGGGGCCTACCCCTCCACTTT. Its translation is CASSLDRGLPLHF.

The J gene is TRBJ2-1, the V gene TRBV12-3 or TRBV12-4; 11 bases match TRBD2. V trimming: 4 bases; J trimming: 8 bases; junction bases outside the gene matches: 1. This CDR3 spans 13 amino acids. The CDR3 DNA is TGTGCCAGCAGTTGGACTAGCGGGCATGAGCAGTTCTTC. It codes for CASSWTSGHEQFF.

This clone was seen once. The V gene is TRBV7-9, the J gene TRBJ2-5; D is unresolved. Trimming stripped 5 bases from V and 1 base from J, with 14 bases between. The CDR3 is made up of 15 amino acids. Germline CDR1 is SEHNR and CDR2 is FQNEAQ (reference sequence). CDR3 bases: TGTGCCAGCAGCCTCGTTCAGGATACCCAAGAGACCCAGTACTTC. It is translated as CASSLVQDTQETQYF.